What follows describes a single T cell receptor beta chain. No antigen is known for it. This record comes from a study of CD8+ T cells in alopecia areata. Overall study findings and caveats: In lesional scalp, particularly from alopecia totalis/universalis, clonality was higher than in normal scalp.

V shed 5 bases and J shed 0 bases, with 4 bases lying between them. Germline V gene sequence: CDR1 LNHDA, CDR2 SQIVND (reference sequence). The CDR3 length is 12 residues. RNA extraction and reverse transcription yielded cDNA as sequencing template. TCRdb's copy holds only in-frame clones and misses some; the assay was immunoSEQ multiplex PCR. The sample records 200,000 to 250,000 clones, approximately 67% being singletons. Treatment indicated: oral pan-JAK inhibitor, 5-10 mg twice daily. The chain carries TRBV19 and TRBJ1-1; no clear D. The source material was CD4+ T cells sorted from blood, sampled around week 46, from a patient treated with tofacitinib. This clonotype was obtained from a human donor with alopecia areata. The CDR3 reads CASSWMNTEAFF. CDR3 sequence (DNA): TGTGCCAGTAGTTGGATGAACACTGAAGCTTTCTTT.